Only one count was recorded for the clone carrying this T cell receptor (beta chain). The sample comes from a study of blood T cell repertoires in COVID-19. For the study at large: Acute and convalescent COVID-19 specimens originated in the United States, Italy and Spain.

TCRdb's copy holds only in-frame clones and misses some; the assay was immunoSEQ multiplex PCR. The sample holds a few hundred thousand clones; 90% are singletons and the top ten take around 16%. The cohort comprised adults aged roughly 18 to 95 years residing in approximately 25 US areas. Categorization into cohorts depended on clinical history that participants reported. A case of COVID-19 had been met by exposed participants within 2 weeks before study entry. Sequencing input: PBMCs or T cells enriched from blood (not recorded which). The sequence came from a man in his thirties or forties who had been exposed to COVID-19.

The CDR3 nucleotides are TGCGCCAGCAGCTTGCCCCAGTTTTATGACTCTGGAAACACCATATATTTT. Its protein product is CASSLPQFYDSGNTIYF. The rearrangement uses TRBV5-1 and TRBJ1-3; D is unresolved. V shed 1 base and J shed 0 bases, with 14 bases lying between them. This CDR3 region has 17 residues. The germline gives CDR1 SGHRS, CDR2 YFSETQ.